This is a list of T cell receptor beta chains from one sample in a study of blood T cell repertoires in COVID-19. Data came from immunoSEQ multiplex PCR; TCRdb stores just in-frame clones and leaves some out. The sample holds around 100,000 clones, approximately 78% seen once. The specimen sequenced was peripheral blood. All receptors come from a man aged 65 to 85 with acute or convalescent COVID-19. The CDR3 runs from the conserved cysteine through the conserved F or W. Each record gives: clone size, V gene, J gene, CDR3 length, D gene, CDR3 protein, CDR3 DNA. The D gene is left open where the match is weak. Some rows have no size entry. The others give once, few or many, or a class for an expanded clone.

few	TRBV24-1	TRBJ1-2	16	.	CATSDTPATGRGGYTF	TGTGCCACCAGTGACACCCCCGCCACAGGGAGGGGTGGCTACACCTTC
.	TRBV5-1	TRBJ2-7	15	.	CASSLALGQTYEQYF	TGCGCCAGCAGCTTGGCTCTCGGACAGACCTACGAGCAGTACTTC
.	TRBV4-2	TRBJ2-3	14	TRBD2	CASSASGGVITQYF	TGTGCCAGCAGCGCTAGCGGGGGGGTTATCACGCAGTATTTT
.	TRBV28	TRBJ1-6	12	.	CASSSGISPLHF	TGTGCCAGCAGTTCCGGGATTTCACCCCTCCACTTT
.	TRBV30	TRBJ2-1	14	TRBD2	CARRRASGSREQFF	TGTGCCCGCCGTCGGGCTAGCGGGAGTCGGGAGCAGTTCTTC
once	TRBV5-6	TRBJ2-2	15	.	CASSLRGAGTGELFF	TGTGCCAGCAGCTTGCGGGGGGCTGGCACCGGGGAGCTGTTTTTT
.	TRBV5-6	TRBJ2-4	15	.	CASSPSRGNKNIQYF	TGTGCCAGCAGCCCCTCCCGGGGGAACAAAAACATTCAGTACTTC
.	TRBV28	TRBJ2-1	13	TRBD1	CASSTQGAWEQFF	TGTGCCAGCAGTACACAGGGGGCCTGGGAGCAGTTCTTC
few	TRBV28	TRBJ2-3	17	TRBD2	CASTSWPAGGRADTQYF	TGTGCCAGCACCTCATGGCCTGCGGGGGGCAGGGCAGATACGCAGTATTTT
.	TRBV10-3	TRBJ1-2	14	.	CAITRDTARYGYTF	TGTGCCATCACTAGGGACACCGCCCGCTATGGCTACACCTTC